This T cell receptor (beta chain) was found in a study of identical twins (dated by TCRdb to between 2015 and 2016). With regard to the full study: To test whether fetal clonotypes persist, this study deep-sequenced TCR alpha and beta repertoires from monozygotic twins, from unrelated adults of various ages, and from cord blood. To rule out contamination, replicate twin experiments were performed at different times with different library preparation protocols. Beyond this particular receptor, the publication reports: Compared with coincidental sharing between unrelated individuals, out-of-frame TCR alpha sequences shared between twins had an excess of sequences with low generation probability. Because the same donors could not be followed over many years, the conclusions depended on cross-sectional statistical analysis. Zero-insertion analyses could be partly confounded by invariant T cells such as MAIT and iNKT, although diverse VJ usage argued against such confounding for most clonotypes. Out-of-frame TCR alpha sharing in monozygotic twins was systematically underestimated by recombination models, whereas sharing between unrelated individuals was in agreement with the recombination models. In beta out-of-frame sequences, excess twin sharing was weaker, because having fewer shared sequences lowered the signal-to-noise ratio. Fewer insertions were carried by abundant cord blood beta clonotypes; a weaker similar trend was observed in young adult naive repertoires, while no such trend was observed in memory repertoires.

The library was generated by 5' RACE. Sequenced on an Illumina HiSeq 2000. Template switching added a universal primer binding site, and the final cDNA carried a unique molecular identifier that allowed TCR cDNA molecules to be counted accurately. First-strand cDNA for TCR alpha and beta chains was synthesized from specific primers in the conserved constant-segment region. To control for contamination, every cDNA library was double barcoded, receiving both a SMART-Mk sample barcode and Illumina barcodes. Two successive PCR steps introduced TruSeq adapter sequences along with Illumina sample barcodes. Sequencing of the TCR alpha and beta cDNA libraries was done on the Illumina HiSeq platform using custom primers. The paper's processing steps were these. Raw reads were processed with MiGEC to extract unique molecular identifiers, and MiXCR was used to determine CDR3 positions. For each individual, recombination models were inferred using an EM algorithm with the repgenHMM and IGoR tools. Shared clonotype analysis was performed with the tcR package in R, normalizing sharing by the product of cloneset sizes. To study raw recombination free of thymic and clonal selection effects, out-of-frame nonproductive sequences were analyzed. In TCRdb, the public reads were trimmed at Q25 with fastp and aligned with MiXCR, with productive beta chains retained. Records with the same CDR3 protein are collapsed into one entry carrying the most frequent genes and DNA. It is TCRdb's table, rather than the study itself, that gives the V and J calls and clone size. The sample includes 500,000 to 600,000 distinct CDR3 sequences, with around 20% observed a single time. Approximately 0.95% of the sample goes to the ten largest clones.

This clonotype was counted between two and nine times. Its antigen target is currently unknown. Nothing much larger sits one base from this clone, and base qualities are not available. V is pared back by 6 bases and J by 0 bases, with 14 bases lying between the germline termini. CDR1 and CDR2, looked up from the germline V gene (reference sequence), are DFQATT and SNEGSKA. The CDR3 covers 14 residues, taking in both the cysteine and the phenylalanine. Of all the DNA, just the CDR3 is kept, 42 bases in frame from base 1. All donors were healthy Caucasians. Three pairs of female monozygotic twins, all aged about 18 to 29 years, made up the twin cohort. CD4+ and CD8+ T cell populations were isolated with positive isolation kits from Invitrogen. In addition, the sample was reused for a study of T cells expressing NK-cell markers. Drawing on the second study: Three sorted T-cell subsets (CD3+CD56+NKG2C+, CD3+CD56+NKG2C- and CD3+CD56-NKG2C+) from seven to nine donors had their TCR beta-chain repertoires profiled. Among the eight sequenced donors, seven were HCMV-seropositive and one was HCMV-seronegative. To restrict sorting to alphabetaTCR-expressing T cells, an anti-gammadeltaTCR antibody was added in several experiments. In over 5 donors, the dominant CD3+CD56+NKG2C+ clonotypes were among the top 10 CD8+ clonotypes and accounted for about 1.0-7.0% of CD8+ T cells. Those dominant clonotypes were again the most abundant among CD3+CD56-NKG2C+ cells in a handful of donors, at about 28.3-65%. It remained unclear whether the expanded NKG2C-expressing T cell clones were specific for HCMV antigens. All eight donors whose samples were sequenced were randomly selected healthy volunteers, three of them men and five women. HCMV-specific IgG was detected in serum with a commercial ELISA kit to determine HCMV serostatus. Reads were demultiplexed and grouped by UMI with MIGEC, and clonotypes were assembled and quantified with MiTCR. To exclude erroneous sequences, any TCR cDNA sequence not supported by at least two reads was discarded. Downstream repertoire analysis used the tcR package, and clonotypes were matched across fractions by CDR3 nucleotide sequence plus V segment. Antigen specificity was annotated against VDJdb with VDJmatch, allowing one amino acid substitution in CDR3.

The TCR sequence derives from a woman aged 18-29 years in good health. The chain links TRBV20-1 with TRBJ1-1, with no confidently assigned D gene. The sample was CD4+ T cells sorted from blood. The sequenced DNA is TGCAGTGCCCCCGGGCGCCGATTGAACACTGAAGCTTTCTTT. It specifies CSAPGRRLNTEAFF.